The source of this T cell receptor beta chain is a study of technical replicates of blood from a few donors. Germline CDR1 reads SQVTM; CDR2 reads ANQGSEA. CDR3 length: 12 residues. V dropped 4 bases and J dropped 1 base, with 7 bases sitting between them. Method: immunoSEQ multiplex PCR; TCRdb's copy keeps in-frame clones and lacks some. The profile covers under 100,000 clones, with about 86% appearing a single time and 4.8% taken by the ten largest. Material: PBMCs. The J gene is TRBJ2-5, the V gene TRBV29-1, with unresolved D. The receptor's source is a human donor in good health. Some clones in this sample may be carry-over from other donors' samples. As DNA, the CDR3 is TGCAGCGTTGCAATCCCCCAAGAGACCCAGTACTTC. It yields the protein CSVAIPQETQYF.